The 24 T cell receptor beta chains presented below share a single source sample, sequenced in a study of T cell responses to AZD1222 COVID-19 vaccine. Repertoires were generated with immunoSEQ multiplex PCR, while TCRdb's copy carries only in-frame clones and drops some. This table holds approximately 120,000 clones, about 87% found once. Sequencing was performed on peripheral blood, taken on day 0 of AZD1222 vaccination. The receptors originated from an adult in good health.

This clone occurred once. The chain links TRBV27 to TRBJ1-2; TRBD1 might be the D (6 bases). V shed 1 base and J shed 7 bases, with 10 bases lying between them. This CDR3 contains 13 residues. Germline lookup yields CDR1 MNHEY and CDR2 SMNVEV (reference sequence). Written as DNA, the CDR3 is TGTGCCAGCAGTTTATTACAGGGTGGTGGCTACACCTTC. It yields the protein CASSLLQGGGYTF.

The CDR3 DNA is TGTGCCTGGAGTGTGGCTCGGGGGGGCGAGCAGTACTTC. Protein sequence: CAWSVARGGEQYF. The rearrangement joins TRBV30 to TRBJ2-7, with 8 bases aligning to TRBD2. Trimming removed 0 bases from V and 6 bases from J; junction bases left unmatched: 4. The germline gives CDR1 GTSNPN, CDR2 SVGIG (reference sequence). This CDR3 has 13 residues.

V is TRBV9 and J is TRBJ1-1; 10 positions match TRBD1. CDR3 length: 14 amino acids. J was trimmed by 7 bases and V by 4 bases; bases with no gene match: 7. CDR1 is SGDLS and CDR2 is YYNGEE in the germline V gene. CDR3 DNA sequence: TGTGCCAGCAGCAGCTGGGACAGGGGAAATGAAGCTTTCTTT. Protein: CASSSWDRGNEAFF.

DNA of the CDR3: TGTGCCAGCAGCCCGAACAGGGCCTACGAGCAGTACTTC. Translation: CASSPNRAYEQYF. The V gene is TRBV11-2, the J gene TRBJ2-7, with D perhaps TRBD1 (6 bases). Trimming cost V 5 bases and J 2 bases, with 10 bases left between them. Germline CDR1 reads SGHAT; CDR2 reads FQNNGV. The CDR3 totals 13 residues.

CDR3 DNA: TGCAGCGTTGGACAGTCCTACGAGCAGTACTTC. Translating gives CSVGQSYEQYF. The chain uses TRBV29-1 and TRBJ2-7; D is possibly TRBD1 (5 bases). This CDR3 has 11 residues. The V and J ends lost 4 bases and 1 base respectively, with 5 bases between them. Germline V gene data show CDR1 as SQVTM and CDR2 as ANQGSEA.

The chain combines TRBV6-1 with TRBJ2-5; tentative D call: TRBD1 (6 bases). The germline V gene has CDR1 MNHNS and CDR2 SASEGT. CDR3 length equals 15 residues. The V and J ends lost 3 bases and 5 bases respectively, with 16 bases between them. CDR3 nucleotides: TGTGCCAGCAGTGAGGGGGCAAGGGGACGGGAGACCCAGTACTTC. It yields the protein CASSEGARGRETQYF.

The chain employs TRBV2 and TRBJ1-3; D is ambiguous. CDR3 length equals 14 residues. The germline gives CDR1 SNHLY, CDR2 FYNNEI. Between the trimmed V and J ends, which lost 4 bases and 0 bases, there was a span of 7 bases. The CDR3 DNA sequence: TGTGCCAGCAGTGCTAGAAACTCTGGAAACACCATATATTTT. Translating it yields CASSARNSGNTIYF.

The chain links TRBV24-1 to TRBJ1-5; a weak D match, TRBD1 (5 bases). Trimming removed 3 bases at V and 4 bases at J, with 12 bases between. The CDR3 is 15 residues long. Germline V gene data show CDR1 as KGHDR and CDR2 as SFDVKD. CDR3 nucleotides: TGTGCCACCAGTGATCCCAGGGTCCGGAATCAGCCCCAGCATTTT. This sequence encodes CATSDPRVRNQPQHF.

The rearrangement links TRBV19 to TRBJ1-1, with D maybe TRBD1 (5 bases). The V end was cut by 3 bases, the J end by 11 bases, with 13 bases between. From germline, CDR1 is LNHDA and CDR2 SQIVND (reference sequence). The CDR3 totals 12 residues. CDR3 sequence reads: CASSMAGKEAFF. The CDR3 region has the DNA TGTGCCAGTAGTATGGCAGGGAAGGAGGCTTTCTTT.

The chain couples TRBV2 to TRBJ2-3; 7 nucleotides match TRBD1. With V trimmed by 5 bases and J by 2 bases, 7 bases remained unmatched. This CDR3 comprises 15 residues. Germline CDR1 SNHLY, CDR2 FYNNEI. The CDR3 sequence: CASSLDGQVTDTQYF. The CDR3, as DNA: TGTGCCAGCAGTCTTGACGGACAGGTCACAGATACGCAGTATTTT.

V gene TRBV10-1 combines with J gene TRBJ2-3, with 8 bases identical to TRBD1. With V trimmed by 6 bases and J by 1 base, 6 bases remained unmatched. Germline CDR1 and CDR2: WNHNN and SYGVQD (reference sequence). The CDR3 consists of 15 residues. CDR3 residues: CASSPGQVRTDTQYF. The CDR3 DNA follows: TGCGCCAGCAGCCCGGGACAGGTGCGCACAGATACGCAGTATTTT.

This clone was observed a handful of times. V is TRBV4-1 and J is TRBJ2-3; TRBD2 might be the D (5 bases). Trimming took off 4 bases at V and 0 bases at J, with 11 bases between the two ends. From germline, CDR1 is MGHRA and CDR2 YSYEKL. This CDR3 has 15 residues. The CDR3 region has the DNA TGCGCCAGCAGCCGAGGGATAAGTAGCACAGATACGCAGTATTTT. Its protein product is CASSRGISSTDTQYF.

Concerning this clone itself: Other DNA sequences from this sample encode an identical CDR3 as well. The chain uses TRBV5-1 and TRBJ2-7, with TRBD1 as a possible D gene (6 bases). Trimming removed 0 bases from V and 1 base from J, with 11 bases in between. CDR1 is SGHRS, CDR2 YFSETQ, per germline. CDR3 length equals 15 residues. CDR3 in DNA: TGCGCCAGCAGCTTGGACGGCCAGGGGTCCTACGAGCAGTACTTC. It specifies CASSLDGQGSYEQYF. Full variable domain (rest looked up from reference TRBV5-1 and TRBJ2-7): KAGVTQTPRYLIKTRGQQVTLSCSPISGHRSVSWYQQTPGQGLQFLFEYFSETQRNKGNFPGRFSGRQFSNSRSEMNVSTLELGDSALYLCASSLDGQGSYEQYFGPGTRLTVT.

This clone was found once. The chain joins TRBV5-1 to TRBJ1-1, with D possibly TRBD1 on 5 matching bases. The CDR3 extends over 14 amino acids. CDR1 and CDR2 from the germline V gene are SGHRS and YFSETQ. Trimming removed 5 bases from V and 0 bases from J, with 11 bases in between. The CDR3 region is CASSSGTMNTEAFF. Here the CDR3 DNA reads TGCGCCAGCAGTTCAGGGACTATGAACACTGAAGCTTTCTTT.

This sequence joins TRBV28 and TRBJ1-5, with D possibly TRBD1 on 6 matching bases. This CDR3 contains 14 residues. Trimming removed 6 bases from V and 3 bases from J, with 12 bases in between. Germline V CDR1 and CDR2: MDHEN, SYDVKM. In nucleotides, the CDR3 is TGTGCCAGCAGATTCGGACAGTTCAATCAGCCCCAGCATTTT. Translating gives CASRFGQFNQPQHF.

For the CDR3, the DNA is TGTGCCAGCAGCGAGAGAAATAGCAATCAGCCCCAGCATTTT. Protein: CASSERNSNQPQHF. The rearrangement uses TRBV7-9 and TRBJ1-5, with D unresolved. Per the germline V gene, CDR1 is SEHNR and CDR2 is FQNEAQ (reference sequence). Trimming removed 5 bases from V and 0 bases from J, with 8 bases in between. The CDR3 loop spans 14 amino acids.

This chain connects TRBV19 to TRBJ2-1; D may be TRBD1 (5 bases). Germline V CDR1 and CDR2: LNHDA, SQIVND (reference sequence). The CDR3 extends over 11 amino acids. The V end lost 7 bases, the J end lost 7 bases, and 8 bases lay between the germline ends. The DNA of the CDR3 is TGTGCCAGTAACAGGTGGAATGAGCAGTTCTTC. This encodes CASNRWNEQFF. Filled out from reference TRBV19 and TRBJ2-1, the complete variable domain reads DGGITQSPKYLFRKEGQNVTLSCEQNLNHDAMYWYRQDPGQGLRLIYYSQIVNDFQKGDIAEGYSVSREKKESFPLTVTSAQKNPTAFYLCASNRWNEQFFGPGTRLTVL.

V usage is TRBV9 and J usage is TRBJ1-2; a possible D gene is TRBD1 (5 bases). Germline lookup yields CDR1 SGDLS and CDR2 YYNGEE. There are 16 residues in the CDR3. Deletions cut 0 bases from V and 5 bases from J, with 17 bases between. The CDR3 is CASSVAPGGVEYGYTF. The CDR3 DNA follows: TGTGCCAGCAGCGTAGCTCCCGGGGGGGTAGAGTATGGCTACACCTTC.

V usage is TRBV2 and J usage is TRBJ2-2; D possibly corresponds to TRBD2 (7 bases). V lost 10 bases to trimming and J lost 7 bases, with 13 bases between them. The germline V gene has CDR1 SNHLY and CDR2 FYNNEI. The CDR3 is made up of 12 amino acids. The CDR3 spells CATLGGRGELFF. The CDR3 coding sequence is TGTGCCACTCTCGGGGGGCGCGGGGAGCTGTTTTTT.

The rearrangement joins TRBV5-1 to TRBJ1-4; D uncertain. Germline V CDR1 and CDR2: SGHRS, YFSETQ. The CDR3 sequence is 16 residues long. V shed 2 bases and J shed 6 bases, with 17 bases lying between them. As DNA, the CDR3 is TGCGCCAGCAGCTTATTACCTCCCCCAACGGATGAAAAACTGTTTTTT. It encodes CASSLLPPPTDEKLFF.

The chain combines TRBV6-5 with TRBJ2-1, with 8 bases identical to TRBD2. J lost 9 bases, V lost 2 bases, and 9 bases had no gene match. Germline CDR1 is MNHEY and CDR2 is SVGAGI. The CDR3 consists of 15 residues. CDR3 in DNA: TGTGCCAGCAGTTACAACAGTAGGACTAGCAGTGAGCAGTTCTTC. Translating gives CASSYNSRTSSEQFF.

The J gene is TRBJ1-1, the V gene TRBV27; 10 bases agree with TRBD1. The length of the CDR3 is 17 residues. The germline V gene encodes CDR1 MNHEY and CDR2 SMNVEV (reference sequence). After removal of 2 bases from V and 3 bases from J, the junction contained 9 bases not matched to a gene. The CDR3 sequence is CASSLGGGTGVYTEAFF. For the CDR3, the DNA is TGTGCCAGCAGTTTAGGGGGAGGGACAGGGGTATACACTGAAGCTTTCTTT.

Notes on this clone: This sample also contains other DNA sequences that code for the same CDR3. V gene TRBV19 combines with J gene TRBJ1-1; D ambiguous. CDR3 length: 14 residues. Germline assignment: CDR1 LNHDA and CDR2 SQIVND (reference sequence). V was pared by 3 bases and J by 2 bases, with 10 bases between. CDR3: CASSITPGNTEAFF. The CDR3 region has the DNA TGTGCCAGTAGTATTACCCCCGGAAACACTGAAGCTTTCTTT.

This clone occurred a few times. This chain uses TRBV15 with TRBJ2-2; the D gene is possibly TRBD2 (6 bases). V was shortened by 8 bases and J by 1 base, with 8 bases between the two germline ends. The CDR3 consists of 13 residues. Germline assignment: CDR1 LNHNV and CDR2 YYDKDF (reference sequence). The CDR3 sequence is CATGGWNTGELFF. Written as DNA, the CDR3 is TGTGCCACCGGGGGGTGGAACACCGGGGAGCTGTTTTTT. Variable domain in full (rest from reference TRBV15 and TRBJ2-2): DAMVIQNPRYQVTQFGKPVTLSCSQTLNHNVMYWYQQKSSQAPKLLFHYYDKDFNNEADTPDNFQSRRPNTSFCFLDIRSPGLGDTAMYLCATGGWNTGELFFGEGSRLTVL.